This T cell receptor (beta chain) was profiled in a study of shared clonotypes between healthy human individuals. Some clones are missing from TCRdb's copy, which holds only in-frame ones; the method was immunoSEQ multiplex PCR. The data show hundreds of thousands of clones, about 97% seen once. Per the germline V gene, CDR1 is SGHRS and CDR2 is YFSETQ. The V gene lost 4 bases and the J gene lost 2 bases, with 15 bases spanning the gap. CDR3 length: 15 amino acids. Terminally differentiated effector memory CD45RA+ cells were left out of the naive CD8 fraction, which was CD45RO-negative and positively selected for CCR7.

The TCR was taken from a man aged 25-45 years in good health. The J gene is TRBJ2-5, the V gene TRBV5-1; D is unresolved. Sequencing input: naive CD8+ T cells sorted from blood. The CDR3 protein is CASSRSGPSQETQYF. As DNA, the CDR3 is TGCGCCAGCAGCCGGTCTGGCCCATCACAAGAGACCCAGTACTTC.